There are a few counts of the clone carrying this TCR beta chain. Antigen specificity is unknown. The sample comes from a study of cytomegalovirus exposure and HLA in healthy donors. With 5 bases clipped from V and 4 bases from J, the junction kept 12 bases outside the gene matches. Germline CDR1 reads SGHAT; CDR2 reads FQDESV (reference sequence). The CDR3 consists of 16 residues. It was with 60 Vbeta and 13 Jbeta primers that the PCR ran. Sequencing used immunoSEQ multiplex PCR; TCRdb keeps in-frame clones, though not all of them. The sample has approximately 110,000 clones, about three quarters seen once. General observations from the study: When analyzed later, a missense DCLRE1C variant was found to be linked to TCR beta V- and J-gene trimming. The investigators catalogued 164 TCR beta chains as cytomegalovirus-associated. Highest at DRB1 and lowest at HLA-C, TCR association rates differed among HLA loci in a later analysis. There were some public TCRs occurring in many donors, but most TCR sequences were rare.

Sequencing was carried out using PBMCs. The clonotype was recovered from a woman aged 60-75 years in good health and CMV-seropositive. The chain joins TRBV11-1 to TRBJ2-7, with 9 bases lining up with TRBD1. The CDR3 spells CASSPFPTGGGYEQYF. The CDR3 region has the DNA TGTGCCAGCAGCCCCTTCCCGACAGGGGGAGGGTACGAGCAGTACTTC. Filled out from reference TRBV11-1 and TRBJ2-7, the complete variable domain reads EAEVAQSPRYKITEKSQAVAFWCDPISGHATLYWYRQILGQGPELLVQFQDESVVDDSQLPKDRFSAERLKGVDSTLKIQPAELGDSAMYLCASSPFPTGGGYEQYFGPGTRLTVT.